The next 2 T cell receptor beta chains were all read from a single sample in a study of cytomegalovirus exposure and HLA in healthy donors. Amplification used 60 Vbeta primers and 13 Jbeta primers. Sequencing was performed with immunoSEQ multiplex PCR; in TCRdb, only in-frame clones are kept and a portion is missing. The sample table includes over 100,000 clones. Sequencing was done on a sample of PBMCs. The receptor set was obtained from a woman aged 40-49 years in good health and CMV-seropositive.

The V call is TRBV30, the J call TRBJ2-5; D is perhaps TRBD1 (6 bases). The better agreement between TRBJ2-7 and the DNA end casts doubt on the J call. The length of the CDR3 is 14 residues. Germline assignment: CDR1 GTSNPN and CDR2 SVGIG (reference sequence). The CDR3 nucleotides read TGTGCCTGGAGTAGACAGGTTAGCTCCTACGAGCAGTACTTC. Translated: CAWSRQVSSYEQYF.

The V gene is TRBV7-7, the J gene TRBJ2-1, with 12 bases fitting TRBD2. J lost 7 bases, V lost 0 bases, and 4 bases had no gene match. Germline V gene lookup returns CDR1 SSHAT and CDR2 FNYEAQ (reference sequence). The CDR3 length is 16 residues. The CDR3 DNA sequence: TGTGCCAGCAGCTTAGCGACTAGCGGGGGATATAATGAGCAGTTCTTC. The encoded protein is CASSLATSGGYNEQFF.